This T cell receptor beta chain was captured in a study of blood T cell repertoires in COVID-19. For the study at large: There were acute and convalescent COVID-19 samples, and they came from the United States, Italy and Spain. In each case, the material was cDNA or gDNA derived from T cells, B-cell-depleted T cells, or PBMCs.

Germline values: CDR1 SGHTA, CDR2 FQGNSA. CDR3 size: 16 residues. The V segment lost 3 bases and the J segment 10 bases; nucleotides outside the gene matches: 9. Sequencing used immunoSEQ multiplex PCR; TCRdb keeps in-frame clones, though not all of them. The sample shows about 74,000 clones, 88% of them seen only once. Input material: peripheral blood. This chain links TRBV7-2 with TRBJ2-1; TRBD2 matches at 13 bases. This clonotype was sampled from a woman aged 80 or over with acute or convalescent COVID-19. The CDR3 region has the DNA TGTGCCAGCAGCTTCCCACTAGCGGGAGGGCCTTTGGAGCAGTTCTTC. It specifies CASSFPLAGGPLEQFF.